The present entry profiles one T cell receptor beta chain with its context. This table comes from immunoSEQ multiplex PCR, and its TCRdb copy is limited to in-frame clones, with some not included. The table lists about 160,000 clones, about 91% of them singletons. CDR3 length: 15 residues. Germline V gene data show CDR1 as MDHEN and CDR2 as SYDVKM. The J segment lost 5 bases and the V segment lost 6 bases, leaving 11 bases of the junction unmatched. The data were obtained in a study of blood T cell repertoires in COVID-19. Study background: The analysed material was cDNA or gDNA that came from T cells, B-cell-depleted T cells, or PBMCs.

The receptor was isolated from a woman between 55 and 75 years old who had recovered from COVID-19. The V gene is TRBV28, the J gene TRBJ2-3; 7 bases are shared with TRBD1. The sample consisted of peripheral blood. The CDR3 nucleotides read TGTGCCAGCAGCACTCGGACAGGAGAAGGAGATACGCAGTATTTT. It is translated as CASSTRTGEGDTQYF.